A selection of T cell receptor beta chains follows, all from one sample in a study of T cells in Graves' hyperthyroidism and ophthalmopathy. TCRdb fed the multiplex PCR reads into MiXCR, producing one record per CDR3 protein. The sample carries about 640,000 distinct CDR3 sequences, roughly 20% recorded once. Sequencing used blood. All receptors come from a man younger than 40 with Graves' ophthalmopathy. Each CDR3 is given with its conserved first and last residue. Each record gives: V gene, clone size, D gene, J gene, CDR3 protein, CDR3 DNA. A D gene is named only where the DNA matches it firmly. The size field is filled for only some rows; it gives once, few, many or a size class.

V: TRBV11-2
size: many
D: .
J: TRBJ1-5
CDR3: CASSLMADPNSNQPQHF
DNA: TGTGCCAGCAGCTTAATGGCAGACCCTAATAGCAATCAGCCCCAGCATTTT

V: TRBV3-1
size: many
D: TRBD2
J: TRBJ2-3
CDR3: CASSPIAGGSDTQYF
DNA: TGTGCCAGCAGCCCTATAGCGGGAGGGTCAGATACGCAGTATTTT

V: TRBV12-3/TRBV12-4
size: many
D: .
J: TRBJ1-1
CDR3: CASSLGSNTEAFF
DNA: TGTGCCAGCAGCTTAGGAAGCAACACTGAAGCTTTCTTT

V: TRBV6-1
size: few
D: TRBD1
J: TRBJ1-3
CDR3: CASFTGGGNTIYF
DNA: TGTGCCAGCTTCACAGGGGGAGGAAACACCATATATTTT

V: TRBV4-1
size: .
D: TRBD1
J: TRBJ2-7
CDR3: CASRETGGSYEQYF
DNA: TGCGCCAGCAGGGAGACAGGGGGGTCCTACGAGCAGTACTTC

V: TRBV11-3
size: few
D: .
J: TRBJ2-2
CDR3: CASSQGGAPGELFF
DNA: TGTGCCAGCAGTCAGGGGGGGGCCCCCGGGGAGCTGTTTTTT

V: TRBV7-9
size: .
D: .
J: TRBJ1-1
CDR3: CASSLTPQNTEAFF
DNA: TGTGCCAGCAGCTTAACTCCTCAAAACACTGAAGCTTTCTTT

V: TRBV19
size: .
D: .
J: TRBJ2-3
CDR3: CASRLHGSTDTQYF
DNA: TGTGCCAGTCGGCTTCACGGGAGTACAGATACGCAGTATTTT

V: TRBV11-2
size: many
D: .
J: TRBJ2-3
CDR3: CASSFLSTDTQYF
DNA: TGTGCCAGCAGCTTCCTTAGCACAGATACGCAGTATTTT

V: TRBV7-9
size: .
D: .
J: TRBJ2-3
CDR3: CASSPNSFNGELTDTQYF
DNA: TGTGCCAGCAGCCCCAACTCTTTCAACGGGGAACTCACAGATACGCAGTATTTT

V: TRBV5-6
size: few
D: TRBD2
J: TRBJ2-1
CDR3: CASSFESGTSGSSYNEQFF
DNA: TGTGCCAGCAGCTTCGAGTCAGGTACTAGCGGGAGTTCCTACAATGAGCAGTTCTTC

V: TRBV20-1
size: few
D: .
J: TRBJ2-7
CDR3: CSAAEQYF
DNA: TGCAGTGCTGCGGAGCAGTACTTC

V: TRBV2
size: .
D: TRBD2
J: TRBJ2-2
CDR3: CASSVGRGTGELFF
DNA: TGTGCCAGCAGTGTGGGGAGGGGCACCGGGGAGCTGTTTTTT

V: TRBV11-2
size: few
D: .
J: TRBJ1-2
CDR3: CASSYPNGGLNYGYTF
DNA: TGTGCCAGCAGCTACCCTAATGGGGGACTTAACTATGGCTACACCTTC

V: TRBV28
size: .
D: TRBD1
J: TRBJ2-7
CDR3: CAASNRGYEQYF
DNA: TGTGCAGCCAGCAACAGGGGCTACGAGCAGTACTTC

V: TRBV20-1
size: many
D: .
J: TRBJ1-6
CDR3: CSARGTYSYNSPLHF
DNA: TGCAGTGCTAGGGGGACTTACTCCTATAATTCACCCCTCCACTTT

V: TRBV20-1
size: .
D: TRBD2
J: TRBJ2-7
CDR3: CSASVPAGGSYEQYF
DNA: TGCAGTGCTTCGGTTCCAGCGGGGGGTTCCTACGAGCAGTACTTC